These 22 T cell receptor beta chains share one sample of origin, sequenced in a study of T cell repertoires in cytomegalovirus infection. TCRdb re-analysed the reads in MiXCR, keeping a single row per CDR3 protein. The repertoire holds approximately 170,000 distinct CDR3 sequences, roughly a sixth seen once, with around 19% in the top ten. The sequencing sample was made of CD8+ T cells from PBMCs. All receptors come from a human donor in good health (CMV status not recorded). Some clones in this sample may be carry-over from other donors' samples.

This clonotype was found a few times. The V call is TRBV7-8, the J call TRBJ2-2; tentatively, D is TRBD2 (6 bases). The CDR3 is 17 residues long. CDR1 and CDR2 (germline): SGHVS, FQNEAQ. The ends were cut back, 1 base at V and 2 bases at J, with 14 bases in the middle. CDR3 amino acids: CASSLGLRRANTGELFF. DNA for the CDR3: TGTGCCAGCAGCTTAGGCCTTAGGAGGGCAAACACCGGGGAGCTGTTTTTT.

The table lists this clonotype with a few counts. The genes are TRBV7-2 and TRBJ2-7; D is perhaps TRBD1 (6 bases). The V and J ends lost 1 base and 0 bases respectively, with 10 bases between them. This CDR3 comprises 15 residues. Germline V lookup: CDR1 SGHTA, CDR2 FQGNSA. CDR3 sequence: CASSLGVGGSYEQYF. As DNA, the CDR3 is TGTGCCAGCAGCTTAGGGGTAGGGGGCTCCTACGAGCAGTACTTC.

The J gene is TRBJ2-7, the V gene TRBV6-6; D may correspond to TRBD1 or TRBD2 (5 bases each). Germline CDR1 reads MNHNY; CDR2 reads SVGAGI (reference sequence). The CDR3 spans 14 residues. The V end lost 4 bases, the J end lost 4 bases, and 14 bases lay between the germline ends. In nucleotides, the CDR3 is TGTGCCAGCAGTTTAGAGGGGAGTTGGTACGAGCAGTACTTC. This encodes CASSLEGSWYEQYF.

CDR3 region: CASSFRDLGAGEINEQFF. The CDR3 DNA reads as TGTGCCAGCAGTTTTAGGGACCTCGGCGCGGGGGAAATCAATGAGCAGTTCTTC. The chain employs TRBV12-3 or TRBV12-4 and TRBJ2-1; 7 nucleotides align to TRBD2. Unmatched junction bases numbered 17, after V lost 3 bases and J lost 6 bases. The CDR3 totals 18 residues.

The chain combines TRBV3-1 with TRBJ2-7; 9 bases match TRBD1. This CDR3 has 17 amino acids. V dropped 3 bases and J dropped 0; count of bases not matched to a gene: 9. From germline, CDR1 is LGHDT and CDR2 YNNKEL (reference sequence). CDR3: CASSHTGQGVGSYEQYF. CDR3 nucleotides: TGTGCCAGCAGCCATACGGGACAGGGAGTCGGCTCCTACGAGCAGTACTTC.

The rearrangement links TRBV7-2 to TRBJ2-7; a weak D match, TRBD2 (5 bases). The CDR3 runs 13 residues. Germline V gene lookup returns CDR1 SGHTA and CDR2 FQGNSA. The V and J ends lost 4 bases and 6 bases respectively, with 13 bases between them. CDR3 sequence: CASSSLAGFEQYF. The CDR3 nucleotides are TGTGCCAGCAGCTCACTCGCGGGCTTCGAGCAGTACTTC. The full variable domain, with the rest looked up from reference TRBV7-2 and TRBJ2-7, is GAGVSQSPSNKVTEKGKDVELRCDPISGHTALYWYRQSLGQGLEFLIYFQGNSAPDKSGLPSDRFSAERTGGSVSTLTIQRTQQEDSAVYLCASSSLAGFEQYFGPGTRLTVT.

The chain uses TRBV24-1 and TRBJ2-1; no firm D call. The CDR3 is 16 amino acids. Germline V CDR1 and CDR2: KGHDR, SFDVKD. The V end was cut by 4 bases, the J end by 4 bases, with 16 bases between. CDR3 sequence (DNA): TGTGCCACCAGTGAATCGACAAATACCCCTTACAATGAGCAGTTCTTC. Translation: CATSESTNTPYNEQFF.

V gene TRBV20-1 combines with J gene TRBJ1-2; 9 bases fit TRBD1. The CDR3 runs 14 residues. The germline gives CDR1 DFQATT, CDR2 SNEGSKA (reference sequence). After removal of 6 bases from V and 5 bases from J, the junction contained 10 bases not matched to a gene. This CDR3 is CSAMDRGDLYGYTF. The DNA for the CDR3 is TGCAGTGCAATGGACAGGGGCGATTTATATGGCTACACCTTC.

This rearrangement joins TRBV29-1 to TRBJ2-7, with a possible D match to TRBD1 (6 bases). The CDR3 runs to 14 residues. Germline values: CDR1 SQVTM, CDR2 ANQGSEA. V lost 2 bases and J lost 0, with 11 bases in between. CDR3 sequence reads: CSVESRGSSYEQYF. The CDR3 DNA is TGCAGCGTTGAATCCAGGGGAAGCTCCTACGAGCAGTACTTC.

The J gene is TRBJ1-1, the V gene TRBV6-2 or TRBV6-3; D not resolved. Germline CDR1 MNHEY, CDR2 SVGEGT. The CDR3 contains 14 residues. Trimming removed 4 bases from V and 2 bases from J, with 11 bases in between. The CDR3 DNA reads TGTGCCAGCAGTTTCTTCCGATCCAACACTGAAGCTTTCTTT. Its protein product is CASSFFRSNTEAFF.

The chain couples TRBV29-1 to TRBJ2-7, with 10 positions matching TRBD2. CDR3 length: 13 amino acids. Germline values: CDR1 SQVTM, CDR2 ANQGSEA. V gave up 7 bases and J gave up 7 bases; unmatched junction bases: 10. DNA for the CDR3: TGCAGCGCGGTAGCGGGAGGTCGGAGGGAGCAGTACTTC. Protein: CSAVAGGRREQYF.

This clonotype was seen just once. The J gene is TRBJ2-5, the V gene TRBV29-1; D gene uncertain. The CDR3 consists of 12 residues. CDR1 is SQVTM, CDR2 ANQGSEA, per germline. Trimming stripped 3 bases from V and 5 bases from J, with 10 bases between. The CDR3 loop reads CSVDPAWETQYF. The CDR3 DNA is TGCAGCGTTGACCCGGCTTGGGAGACCCAGTACTTC.

This clonotype has a handful of counts. The J gene is TRBJ1-1, the V gene TRBV27; D may be TRBD1 (6 bases). The CDR3 covers 14 residues. Germline CDR1 MNHEY, CDR2 SMNVEV (reference sequence). The germline V and J ends were trimmed by 2 bases and 3 bases, with 10 bases remaining between them. Here the CDR3 DNA reads TGTGCCAGCAGTTTAACAGGGTCGTACACTGAAGCTTTCTTT. It codes for CASSLTGSYTEAFF.

This clonotype was counted between two and nine times. This rearrangement joins TRBV15 to TRBJ2-7, with unresolved D. There are 12 residues in the CDR3. The V and J ends lost 2 bases and 5 bases respectively, with 7 bases between them. The V gene's germline CDR1 is LNHNV and CDR2 YYDKDF (reference sequence). The CDR3 is CATSRSSNEQYF. The CDR3 nucleotides read TGTGCCACCAGCAGAAGCAGCAACGAGCAGTACTTC.

V and J are TRBV4-3 and TRBJ2-3; 9 nucleotides line up with TRBD2. After removal of 5 bases from V and 6 bases from J, the junction contained 9 bases not matched to a gene. Germline V gene sequence: CDR1 LGHNA, CDR2 YSLEER. CDR3 length: 15 amino acids. The DNA of the CDR3 is TGCGCCAGCAGCTTCAATAGCGGGGGCTGGGATACGCAGTATTTT. Its translation is CASSFNSGGWDTQYF.

Only a few counts were recorded for this clonotype. The chain is built from TRBV7-6 and TRBJ2-1; 10 bases line up with TRBD2. The CDR3 runs 14 residues. V was pared by 4 bases and J by 6 bases, with 3 bases of the junction left unmatched. Per the germline V gene, CDR1 is SGHVS and CDR2 is FNYEAQ. CDR3: CASSWLAGANEQFF. As DNA, the CDR3 is TGTGCCAGCAGCTGGCTAGCGGGAGCCAATGAGCAGTTCTTC. The whole variable domain, remainder taken from reference TRBV7-6 and TRBJ2-1, is GAGVSQSPRYKVTKRGQDVALRCDPISGHVSLYWYRQALGQGPEFLTYFNYEAQQDKSGLPNDRFSAERPEGSISTLTIQRTEQRDSAMYRCASSWLAGANEQFFGPGTRLTVL.

In regard to this clonotype: At one end the junction does not follow the germline gene, possibly because of a read error. The V and J genes are TRBV7-2 and TRBJ2-1, with TRBD2 identical over 8 bases. This CDR3 has 16 amino acids. Germline values: CDR1 SGHTA, CDR2 FQGNSA. The CDR3 is CANSSSTSGRSNEQFF. The DNA of the CDR3 is TGTGCCAACAGCTCGTCGACGAGCGGGAGATCCAATGAGCAGTTCTTC.

Only a few counts were recorded for this clonotype. V is TRBV7-4 and J is TRBJ1-2; D not resolved. The CDR3 runs to 16 residues. Looked up from germline, CDR1 is SGHVT and CDR2 is SQSDAQ. Trimming left V 4 bases short and J 2 bases short, with 17 bases between. The CDR3 is CASSSPTHARNYGYTF. The CDR3 DNA is TGTGCCAGCAGCTCCCCAACCCATGCTCGCAACTATGGCTACACCTTC.

Ten or more counts support this clonotype. The chain recombines TRBV7-2 with TRBJ2-7; 9 positions agree with TRBD2. The CDR3 has 14 amino acids. Trimming at V came to 5 bases and at J to 4 bases, leaving 6 bases not matched to a gene. From germline, CDR1 is SGHTA and CDR2 FQGNSA. CDR3 region: CASSPGLARYEQYF. CDR3 in DNA: TGTGCCAGCAGCCCCGGACTAGCGAGGTACGAGCAGTACTTC.

CDR3 sequence: CASSSTGFMGQYF. The CDR3 DNA is TGTGCCAGCAGCAGCACAGGGTTTATGGGGCAGTACTTC. V is TRBV11-2 and J is TRBJ2-7; possibly TRBD1 for D (6 bases). With 5 bases removed from V and 9 bases from J, the gap between germline ends came to 17 bases. The CDR3 is made up of 13 amino acids. Germline V gene data show CDR1 as SGHAT and CDR2 as FQNNGV.

In this sample, this clonotype turned up a few times. The rearrangement joins TRBV6-2 or TRBV6-3 to TRBJ2-5; 12 bases agree with TRBD2. Germline V gene lookup returns CDR1 MNHEY and CDR2 SVGEGT. The CDR3 is 16 amino acids. V was pared by 2 bases and J by 1 base, with 2 bases of the junction left unmatched. CDR3 DNA sequence: TGTGCCAGCAGTTACCCACTAGCGGGGGGCCAAGAGACCCAGTACTTC. Amino acid sequence: CASSYPLAGGQETQYF.

This sequence joins TRBV28 and TRBJ2-3; D is possibly TRBD2 (5 bases). This CDR3 spans 14 amino acids. Trimming took 3 bases from V and 4 from J, leaving 11 bases between them. The germline gives CDR1 MDHEN, CDR2 SYDVKM. The CDR3 DNA is TGTGCCAGCAGTTTTCCGGGAAGACCAGATACGCAGTATTTT. Its protein product is CASSFPGRPDTQYF.